This entry lists 14 T cell receptor beta chains sequenced from one sample in a study of CD8+ T cells in alopecia areata (dated by TCRdb to between 2017 and 2018). What this sample's time point label stands for: 24 weeks on oral tofacitinib. What the treatment or condition label conveys for this sample: oral pan-JAK inhibitor, 5-10 mg twice daily. The library was produced with the immunoSEQ multiplex PCR assay. For TCR sequencing, RNA was extracted from every sample and reverse transcribed into cDNA to serve as template. TCRdb holds this immuneACCESS table with in-frame rearrangements only. Some clones are missing; in checked studies, unresolved V genes explain under half, and the rest has no known cause. The table for this sample lists more than 90,000 clones; about 60% of them were counted only once. In total, the top ten clones hold 12% of the sample. This specimen was CD8+ T cells sorted from blood, taken at week 24, from a patient treated with tofacitinib. Receptor source: a human donor with alopecia areata.

The rearrangement joins TRBV13 to TRBJ1-5, with D uncertain. The germline V and J ends were trimmed by 0 bases and 3 bases, with 9 bases remaining between them. The CDR3 has 15 residues. Germline V CDR1 and CDR2: PRHDT, FYEKMQ (reference sequence). The CDR3 region has the DNA TGTGCCAGCAGCTTAGGCCCGCCGAACAATCAGCCCCAGCATTTT. Encoded protein: CASSLGPPNNQPQHF.

V usage is TRBV5-4 and J usage is TRBJ2-6, with D hard to call. The germline V and J ends were trimmed by 1 base and 1 base, with 6 bases remaining between them. CDR1 is SGHNT and CDR2 is YYREEE in the germline V gene (reference sequence). CDR3 length: 15 residues. CDR3 in amino acids: CASSLWDSGANVLTF. The CDR3 coding sequence is TGTGCCAGCAGCTTGTGGGATTCTGGGGCCAACGTCCTGACTTTC.

This clone came up a few times. The chain recombines TRBV9 with TRBJ2-1; tentatively, D is TRBD1 or TRBD2 (5 bases each). Germline CDR1 is SGDLS and CDR2 is YYNGEE. CDR3 length equals 15 residues. V lost 2 bases and J 6 bases, leaving 15 bases between the germline ends. CDR3 sequence: CASSVRDGTRNEQFF. CDR3 bases: TGTGCCAGCAGCGTCCGGGACGGCACTCGCAATGAGCAGTTCTTC.

The genes are TRBV18 and TRBJ1-2, with D maybe TRBD1 (5 bases). Germline V gives CDR1 KGHSH, CDR2 LQKENI. With 1 base removed from V and 4 bases from J, the gap between germline ends came to 7 bases. CDR3 length: 13 residues. The CDR3 region has the DNA TGTGCCAGCTCACCACGGGACCCCTATGGCTACACCTTC. The encoded protein is CASSPRDPYGYTF.

The chain employs TRBV4-1 and TRBJ1-5; no clear D. Trimming pared 0 bases from V and 3 bases from J, leaving 18 bases between. CDR1 is MGHRA, CDR2 YSYEKL, per germline. CDR3 length equals 18 residues. CDR3 in amino acids: CASSQDFAGGRINQPQHF. The CDR3 bases are TGCGCCAGCAGCCAAGATTTCGCGGGTGGCAGGATCAATCAGCCCCAGCATTTT.

This chain joins TRBV14 and TRBJ2-1; perhaps TRBD1 as D (7 bases). The CDR3 sequence is 15 residues long. Trimming stripped 2 bases from V and 9 bases from J, with 17 bases between. Germline loops: CDR1 SGHDN, CDR2 FVKESK. Here the CDR3 DNA reads TGTGCCAGCAGCCAAACAGGGGACTCCGAGGGTGAGCAGTTCTTC. Translated: CASSQTGDSEGEQFF.

V gene TRBV9 combines with J gene TRBJ1-5; the match to TRBD1 covers 11 bases. This CDR3 spans 15 amino acids. V lost 3 bases, J lost 3 bases, and 2 bases stayed unmatched. Germline CDR1 reads SGDLS; CDR2 reads YYNGEE. CDR3 nucleotides: TGTGCCAGCAGCGGAGGACAGGGGGCCAATCAGCCCCAGCATTTT. Protein product: CASSGGQGANQPQHF.

This clone came up a few times. The chain combines TRBV4-2 with TRBJ2-7, with 8 positions matching TRBD2. The CDR3 loop spans 15 amino acids. Germline V lookup: CDR1 LGHNA, CDR2 YNFKEQ. With 4 bases clipped from V and 6 bases from J, the junction kept 11 bases outside the gene matches. CDR3 residues: CASSPHLGLAGEQYF. The CDR3 DNA is TGTGCCAGCAGCCCCCACCTAGGACTAGCCGGCGAGCAGTACTTC.

The count of this clone is one. The V gene is TRBV14, the J gene TRBJ2-5; 9 nucleotides agree with TRBD1. CDR1 SGHDN and CDR2 FVKESK come from the germline V gene. J gave up 2 bases and V 4 bases, and 11 bases lay outside the gene matches. There are 17 residues in the CDR3. CDR3 region: CASSPGTGWSVQETQYF. For the CDR3, the DNA is TGTGCCAGCAGCCCAGGGACAGGGTGGAGTGTACAAGAGACCCAGTACTTC.

The gene calls are TRBV25-1 and TRBJ1-1; D not resolved. V lost 8 bases and J lost 2, with 6 bases in between. Per the germline V gene, CDR1 is MGHDK and CDR2 is SYGVNS. The CDR3 totals 11 residues. CDR3 DNA sequence: TGTGCCAGCCGCAGAAACACTGAAGCTTTCTTT. Protein sequence: CASRRNTEAFF. Complete variable domain (other parts from reference TRBV25-1 and TRBJ1-1): EADIYQTPRYLVIGTGKKITLECSQTMGHDKMYWYQQDPGMELHLIHYSYGVNSTEKGDLSSESTVSRIRTEHFPLTLESARPSHTSQYLCASRRNTEAFFGQGTRLTVV.

The gene calls are TRBV9 and TRBJ1-2; D possibly corresponds to TRBD1 (6 bases). The CDR3 runs 14 residues. Germline CDR1 reads SGDLS; CDR2 reads YYNGEE. Trimming removed 3 bases at V and 4 bases at J, with 13 bases between. CDR3 coding DNA: TGTGCCAGCAGCGGAAAACAGGGCCCCTATGGCTACACCTTC. This gives the protein CASSGKQGPYGYTF. Full variable domain (outside the CDR3, taken from reference TRBV9 and TRBJ1-2): DSGVTQTPKHLITATGQRVTLRCSPRSGDLSVYWYQQSLDQGLQFLIQYYNGEERAKGNILERFSAQQFPDLHSELNLSSLELGDSALYFCASSGKQGPYGYTFGSGTRLTVV.

The V and J genes are TRBV4-3 and TRBJ2-7; D is perhaps TRBD1 (6 bases). The CDR3 loop spans 14 amino acids. The germline gives CDR1 LGHNA, CDR2 YSLEER. Deletions cut 1 base from V and 2 bases from J, with 9 bases between. The CDR3 loop is CASSQVEGAYEQYF. For the CDR3, the DNA is TGCGCCAGCAGCCAAGTCGAGGGGGCCTACGAGCAGTACTTC.

CDR3 protein: CASSVAKEGREAFF. In nucleotides, the CDR3 is TGTGCCAGCAGCGTAGCTAAAGAGGGGCGGGAGGCTTTCTTT. This chain connects TRBV9 to TRBJ1-1; D might be TRBD1 (5 bases). This CDR3 contains 14 residues. Germline CDR1 reads SGDLS; CDR2 reads YYNGEE. Deletions cut 0 bases from V and 11 bases from J, with 17 bases between.

The chain has TRBV5-6 and TRBJ1-6; possibly TRBD1 for D (5 bases). The CDR3 sequence is 16 residues long. Germline V gives CDR1 SGHDT, CDR2 YYEEEE. Trimming removed 4 bases from V and 6 bases from J, with 17 bases in between. DNA of the CDR3: TGTGCCAGCAGCCTGATATCGACAGCTCGTAATTCACCCCTCCACTTT. This encodes CASSLISTARNSPLHF.